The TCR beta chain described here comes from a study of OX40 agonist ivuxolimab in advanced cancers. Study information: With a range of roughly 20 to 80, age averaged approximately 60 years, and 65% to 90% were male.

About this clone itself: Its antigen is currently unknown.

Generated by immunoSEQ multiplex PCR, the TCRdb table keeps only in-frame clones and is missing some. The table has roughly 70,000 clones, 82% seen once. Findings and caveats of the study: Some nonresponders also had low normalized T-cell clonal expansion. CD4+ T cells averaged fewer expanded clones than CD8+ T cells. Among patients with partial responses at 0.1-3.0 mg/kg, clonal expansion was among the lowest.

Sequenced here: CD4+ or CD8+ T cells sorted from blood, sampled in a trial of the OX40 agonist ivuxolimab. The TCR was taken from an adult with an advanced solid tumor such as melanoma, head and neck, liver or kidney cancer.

DNA of the CDR3: TGTGCCAGCAGCTTAGGGCAGGGTAGTGCGGCTTTCTTT. Amino acids: CASSLGQGSAAFF. This sequence joins TRBV5-4 and TRBJ1-1; D possibly corresponds to TRBD1 (5 bases). The CDR3 covers 13 residues. V lost 2 bases and J 11 bases, leaving 16 bases between the germline ends. Germline values: CDR1 SGHNT, CDR2 YYREEE (reference sequence).